These T cell receptor beta chains were read from a single sample in a study of cytomegalovirus exposure and HLA in healthy donors. Sequencing used immunoSEQ multiplex PCR; TCRdb keeps in-frame clones, though not all of them. The sample contains 82,000 or so clones, 85% to 95% of which appear only once. What was sequenced was PBMCs. These receptors were taken from a young woman in good health and CMV-seronegative. Both conserved end residues are part of each CDR3. D genes are given only for firm matches. Where a row states a size, it is once, few, many or the class of an expanded clone; other rows omit it.

j_call v_call d_call clone_size cdr3_aa cdr3_nt
TRBJ2-6 TRBV27 TRBD1 . CASSQTGAGANVLTF TGTGCCAGCAGCCAGACAGGGGCTGGGGCCAACGTCCTGACTTTC
TRBJ1-2 TRBV4-1 . . CASSQGRWNSNYGYTF TGCGCCAGCAGCCAAGGAAGATGGAACAGTAACTATGGCTACACCTTC
TRBJ2-3 TRBV5-1 . . CASSPGGASTDTQYF TGCGCCAGCAGCCCCGGCGGGGCTAGCACAGATACGCAGTATTTT
TRBJ1-3 TRBV5-1 TRBD1 . CASSLAGGSGNTIYF TGCGCCAGCAGCTTGGCAGGGGGCTCTGGAAACACCATATATTTT
TRBJ1-4 TRBV4-1 TRBD1 . CASSQLPGQGLSTNEKLFF TGCGCCAGCAGCCAGCTTCCGGGACAGGGATTGTCAACTAATGAAAAACTGTTTTTT
TRBJ2-7 TRBV23-1 TRBD1 . CASSQNRKGTARYEQYF TGCGCCAGCAGTCAAAACCGGAAAGGGACAGCCAGGTACGAGCAGTACTTC
TRBJ2-1 TRBV5-1 . . CASSFALGQHYNEQFF TGCGCCAGCAGCTTTGCCCTTGGACAGCACTACAATGAGCAGTTCTTC
TRBJ1-2 TRBV18 TRBD1 . CASSHGTGDNYGYTF TGTGCCAGCTCACACGGGACAGGGGATAACTATGGCTACACCTTC
TRBJ1-1 TRBV18 TRBD1 . CASSPSPGTGGSEAFF TGTGCCAGCTCACCATCTCCGGGGACAGGGGGATCTGAAGCTTTCTTT
TRBJ2-7 TRBV7-2 . . CASSGGTGGREQYF TGTGCCAGCAGCGGAGGGACCGGTGGACGCGAGCAGTACTTC
TRBJ1-5 TRBV6-5 TRBD1 . CASSYNGQGNQPQHF TGTGCCAGCAGTTACAACGGACAGGGCAATCAGCCCCAGCATTTT
TRBJ2-7 TRBV5-1 TRBD1 . CASSLPSDRETFYEQYF TGCGCCAGCAGCTTACCCTCGGACAGGGAGACTTTTTACGAGCAGTACTTC
TRBJ2-1 TRBV6-5 TRBD1 . CASSSAPDRADEQFF TGTGCCAGCAGTTCCGCCCCCGACAGGGCCGATGAGCAGTTCTTC
TRBJ1-5 TRBV15 TRBD1 . CATSRGQGRNQPQHF TGTGCCACCAGCAGAGGACAGGGACGCAATCAGCCCCAGCATTTT
TRBJ1-4 TRBV19 TRBD1 . CASSPDRARGKLFF TGTGCCAGTAGTCCCGACAGGGCGCGTGGTAAACTGTTTTTT
TRBJ1-6 TRBV15 . . CATSRDLEHNSPLHF TGTGCCACCAGCAGAGATCTTGAGCATAATTCACCCCTCCACTTT
TRBJ2-7 TRBV9 TRBD1 . CASSVGIGTGVNEQYF TGTGCCAGCAGCGTAGGAATCGGGACAGGGGTCAACGAGCAGTACTTC
TRBJ2-3 TRBV5-4 . . CASSLADTDTQYF TGTGCCAGCAGCTTGGCAGACACAGATACGCAGTATTTT
TRBJ1-2 TRBV19 TRBD1 . CASSSPGTEHYGYTF TGTGCCAGTAGTTCTCCCGGGACAGAGCACTATGGCTACACCTTC
TRBJ1-5 TRBV28 . once CASSQNQPQHF TGTGCCAGCAGTCAAAATCAGCCCCAGCATTTT
TRBJ2-7 TRBV7-2 TRBD1 once CASSQTGLGEQYF TGTGCCAGCAGCCAGACAGGGTTAGGGGAGCAGTACTTC
TRBJ1-3 TRBV6-5 . . CASTTGGNTIYF TGTGCCAGCACCACGGGGGGAAACACCATATATTTT
TRBJ1-5 TRBV7-9 . . CASSSGSSGQPQHF TGTGCCAGCAGCTCGGGTTCGTCGGGTCAGCCCCAGCATTTT
TRBJ2-2 TRBV7-8 . . CASSLVVHTGELFF TGTGCCAGCAGCTTAGTAGTTCACACCGGGGAGCTGTTTTTT
TRBJ2-5 TRBV6-6 TRBD1 . CASSYLFGQGETQYF TGTGCCAGCAGTTACCTGTTCGGACAGGGAGAGACCCAGTACTTC
TRBJ1-1 TRBV15 . . CATSRGGDTEAFF TGTGCCACCAGCAGAGGTGGAGACACTGAAGCTTTCTTT
TRBJ1-5 TRBV19 . . CASRTAQHSNQPQHF TGTGCCAGTCGGACAGCTCAACATAGCAATCAGCCCCAGCATTTT
TRBJ2-7 TRBV6-5 . . CASSPRGYEQYF TGTGCCAGCAGCCCAAGGGGCTACGAGCAGTACTTC
TRBJ2-1 TRBV4-1 . . CASSSRERYNEQFF TGCGCCAGCAGCAGCCGGGAGAGGTACAATGAGCAGTTCTTC
TRBJ1-3 TRBV5-1 TRBD1 . CASSPGQVSGNTIYF TGCGCCAGCAGCCCGGGACAGGTCTCTGGAAACACCATATATTTT
TRBJ2-3 TRBV6-4 TRBD1 . CASSDGTGSTDTQYF TGTGCCAGCAGTGACGGGACAGGGAGCACAGATACGCAGTATTTT
TRBJ1-2 TRBV7-9 . . CASSLEAPGNGYTF TGTGCCAGCAGCTTAGAGGCCCCAGGGAACGGCTACACCTTC
TRBJ2-5 TRBV9 TRBD2 once CASSVESGGTKETQYF TGTGCCAGCAGCGTAGAAAGCGGGGGGACTAAAGAGACCCAGTACTTC
TRBJ2-1 TRBV29-1 . . CSVEVGADEQFF TGCAGCGTTGAAGTAGGGGCGGATGAGCAGTTCTTC
TRBJ2-5 TRBV5-1 TRBD1 . CASSGDRGQETQYF TGCGCCAGCAGCGGAGACAGGGGACAAGAGACCCAGTACTTC
TRBJ1-6 TRBV7-2 TRBD1 . CASSLVGGPNSPLHF TGTGCCAGCAGCTTAGTAGGGGGCCCGAATTCACCCCTCCACTTT
TRBJ1-5 TRBV19 TRBD1 . CASRGQGNQPQHF TGTGCCAGTAGGGGACAGGGAAATCAGCCCCAGCATTTT
TRBJ2-1 TRBV6-4 TRBD2 . CASSDSGTSNEQFF TGTGCCAGCAGTGACTCCGGGACTAGCAATGAGCAGTTCTTC